The 30 T cell receptor beta chains reported below all come from one sample, sequenced in a study of CD4 T cells in relation to SARS-CoV-2 and coronaviruses. TCRdb keeps only in-frame clones here, not all; method: immunoSEQ multiplex PCR. The sample comprises 29,000 or so clones, over 60% of which are singletons, and roughly 20% rests with the top ten. Their cognate antigens are unknown. The unexposed donors gave CD4+ T cells in about 2011-2019, prior to COVID-19. Isolation of CD4+ T cells took place after around eleven days in culture. Sequencing input: CD4+ T cells from PBMCs, cultured in vitro. These receptors came from a human donor in good health.

The J gene is TRBJ2-7, the V gene TRBV6-2 or TRBV6-3; 9 positions agree with TRBD2. The CDR3 contains 12 residues. The V gene's germline CDR1 is MNHEY and CDR2 SVGEGT. The J segment lost 13 bases and the V segment lost 2 bases, leaving 6 bases of the junction unmatched. The CDR3 loop reads CASSYEGLAPYF. The DNA for the CDR3 is TGTGCCAGCAGTTACGAAGGACTAGCGCCTTACTTC.

The genes are TRBV6-5 and TRBJ2-5; 10 bases map to TRBD2. The V and J ends lost 0 bases and 13 bases, in that order; junction bases with no gene match: 8. The V gene's germline CDR1 is MNHEY and CDR2 SVGAGI. This CDR3 contains 14 residues. In nucleotides, the CDR3 is TGTGCCAGCAGTTACTCGGGTAGCGGGGGGCCGAGGTACTTC. This codes for CASSYSGSGGPRYF.

The chain couples TRBV2 to TRBJ2-7; D gene ambiguous. The V gene lost 1 base and the J gene lost 0 bases, with 7 bases spanning the gap. The CDR3 spans 14 residues. CDR1 is SNHLY and CDR2 is FYNNEI in the germline V gene. The CDR3 nucleotides are TGTGCCAGCAGTGAAGACGGAAGCTCCTACGAGCAGTACTTC. Translated: CASSEDGSSYEQYF.

Concerning this clone itself: The germline gene is not matched at one end of the junction; a read error may be the cause. The CDR3 protein is CASSESGGPNF. Here the CDR3 DNA reads TGCGCCAGCAGTGAGTCGGGGGGGCCGAACTTC. The chain recombines TRBV10-2 with TRBJ2-5; a possible D gene is TRBD2 (7 bases). This CDR3 has 11 amino acids. From germline, CDR1 is WSHSY and CDR2 SAAADI.

In nucleotides, the CDR3 is TGTGCCAGTAGTATCGGGCAGTATAATGAAAAACTGTTTTTT. Translation gives CASSIGQYNEKLFF. The chain recombines TRBV19 with TRBJ1-4; D unresolved. Trimming left V 3 bases short and J 4 bases short, with 9 bases between. CDR3 length: 14 amino acids. Germline loops: CDR1 LNHDA, CDR2 SQIVND (reference sequence).

V usage is TRBV9 and J usage is TRBJ2-1; perhaps TRBD2 as D (7 bases). The V gene's germline CDR1 is SGDLS and CDR2 YYNGEE. Trimming took 5 bases from V and 3 from J, leaving 21 bases between them. CDR3 length: 17 amino acids. The CDR3 loop reads CASSRIGRGQVYNEQFF. In nucleotides, the CDR3 is TGTGCCAGCAGTCGAATTGGGCGGGGGCAGGTCTACAATGAGCAGTTCTTC.

J is TRBJ1-5 and V is TRBV5-6, with 7 positions matching TRBD1. With 0 bases clipped from V and 9 bases from J, the junction kept 9 bases outside the gene matches. This CDR3 is built from 15 residues. Germline lookup yields CDR1 SGHDT and CDR2 YYEEEE. The CDR3 sequence: CASSLGGDRTRPQHF. DNA of the CDR3: TGTGCCAGCAGCTTGGGGGGGGACAGAACACGGCCCCAGCATTTT.

V is TRBV3-1 (or the pseudogene TRBV3-2) and J is TRBJ2-5, with D uncertain. Germline V gene lookup returns CDR1 LGHDT and CDR2 YNNKEL (reference sequence). V was pared by 0 bases and J by 7 bases, with 12 bases between. This CDR3 comprises 14 residues. The chain's CDR3 is CASSQESGAGTQYF. DNA of the CDR3: TGTGCCAGCAGCCAAGAGTCGGGTGCCGGGACCCAGTACTTC.

The genes are TRBV27 and TRBJ2-6; D possibly matches TRBD1 or TRBD2 (5 bases each). CDR1 and CDR2 (germline): MNHEY, SMNVEV (reference sequence). V lost 8 bases to trimming and J lost 0 bases, with 17 bases between them. There are 17 residues in the CDR3. The CDR3 here is CASGTPGLNSGANVLTF. In DNA, the CDR3 is TGTGCCAGCGGGACCCCGGGTCTAAACTCTGGGGCCAACGTCCTGACTTTC. Drawing the rest from reference TRBV27 and TRBJ2-6, the complete variable domain is EAQVTQNPRYLITVTGKKLTVTCSQNMNHEYMSWYRQDPGLGLRQIYYSMNVEVTDKGDVPEGYKVSRKEKRNFPLILESPSPNQTSLYFCASGTPGLNSGANVLTFGAGSRLTVL.

This rearrangement joins TRBV19 to TRBJ2-2; 10 nucleotides agree with TRBD2. Germline loops: CDR1 LNHDA, CDR2 SQIVND (reference sequence). V shed 6 bases and J 1 base; nucleotides not matched to a gene: 2. This CDR3 region has 15 residues. The CDR3 spells CASRASGGNTGELFF. CDR3 nucleotide sequence: TGTGCCAGTAGGGCTAGCGGGGGGAACACCGGGGAGCTGTTTTTT.

The chain links TRBV7-9 to TRBJ2-2; 9 bases map to TRBD2. Losses at the gene ends were 3 bases for V and 8 bases for J; bases not matched to a gene: 7. Germline-derived CDR1 and CDR2 are SEHNR and FQNEAQ (reference sequence). There are 15 residues in the CDR3. This CDR3 is CASSFMAGGPGELFF. The CDR3 nucleotides are TGTGCCAGCAGCTTTATGGCGGGAGGGCCAGGGGAGCTGTTTTTT.

This clone occurred a few times. CDR3 protein: CASSQDWGQPQHF. The DNA of the CDR3 is TGCGCCAGCAGCCAAGATTGGGGGCAGCCCCAGCATTTT. The V and J genes are TRBV4-3 and TRBJ1-5, with TRBD1 as a possible D gene (5 bases). The CDR3 runs 13 residues. Trimming stripped 0 bases from V and 7 bases from J, with 7 bases between. Germline V CDR1 and CDR2: LGHNA, YSLEER.

Only a few counts were recorded for this clone. The chain links TRBV30 to TRBJ1-5; no definite D call. The CDR3 loop spans 11 amino acids. Germline CDR1 GTSNPN, CDR2 SVGIG (reference sequence). Trimming took 0 bases from V and 5 from J, leaving 2 bases between them. The CDR3 sequence is CAWSVDQPQHF. The DNA of the CDR3 is TGTGCCTGGAGTGTGGATCAGCCCCAGCATTTT.

This rearrangement joins TRBV10-3 to TRBJ2-7; 9 nucleotides align to TRBD1. The V gene end was trimmed by 3 bases and the J gene end by 0 bases; junction bases not matched to a gene: 3. The V gene's germline CDR1 is ENHRY and CDR2 SYGVKD. The CDR3 has 15 amino acids. CDR3 in DNA: TGTGCCATCAGTGATGGGGACAGGGTCTCCTACGAGCAGTACTTC. Encoded protein: CAISDGDRVSYEQYF.

The chain recombines TRBV11-3 with TRBJ2-7; D perhaps matches TRBD1 (5 bases). The CDR3 is made up of 14 amino acids. Germline CDR1 SGHNT, CDR2 YENEEA. V was trimmed by 0 bases and J by 3 bases, leaving 9 bases between them. CDR3 sequence: CASSLEGANYEQYF. CDR3 nucleotide sequence: TGTGCCAGCAGCTTAGAAGGGGCTAACTACGAGCAGTACTTC.

The chain recombines TRBV5-8 with TRBJ1-5, with D possibly matching TRBD1 (6 bases). V was clipped by 2 bases and J by 4 bases, with 13 bases between them. Germline V CDR1 and CDR2: SGHTS, YDEGEE. There are 15 residues in the CDR3. CDR3 amino acids: CASSFTHRENQPQHF. CDR3 DNA: TGTGCCAGCAGCTTCACCCACAGGGAGAATCAGCCCCAGCATTTT.

The chain employs TRBV12-3 or TRBV12-4 and TRBJ2-5, with TRBD2 matching over 7 bases. The CDR3 sequence is 13 residues long. V lost 8 bases to trimming and J lost 2 bases; unmatched junction nucleotides: 5. CDR3 DNA: TGTGCCAGCTCTGGGGGGGTTCAAGAGACCCAGTACTTC. It translates to CASSGGVQETQYF.

The V and J genes are TRBV7-9 and TRBJ1-1; weak D call: TRBD1 (6 bases). Germline values: CDR1 SEHNR, CDR2 FQNEAQ (reference sequence). Trimming cost V 7 bases and J 4 bases, with 13 bases left between them. This CDR3 has 13 amino acids. CDR3 sequence reads: CASTKQGGTEAFF. The CDR3 DNA is TGTGCCAGCACTAAACAGGGAGGCACTGAAGCTTTCTTT.

This chain connects TRBV30 to TRBJ2-3; D is unresolved. There are 14 residues in the CDR3. V lost 1 base to trimming and J lost 3 bases, with 11 bases between them. CDR1 GTSNPN and CDR2 SVGIG come from the germline V gene (reference sequence). Written as DNA, the CDR3 is TGTGCCTGGAGTGCTAGGGTTGGTACAGATACGCAGTATTTT. Its translation is CAWSARVGTDTQYF.

This clone showed up just a few times. The V call is TRBV27, the J call TRBJ2-7, with D possibly matching TRBD2 (7 bases). V lost 5 bases and J lost 5, with 16 bases in between. Per germline, CDR1 MNHEY and CDR2 SMNVEV (reference sequence). This CDR3 has 14 amino acids. The CDR3 protein is CASSPRGGGNEQYF. The CDR3 DNA reads as TGTGCCAGCAGTCCTCGGGGAGGGGGTAACGAGCAGTACTTC.

This clone showed up just once. The chain recombines TRBV2 with TRBJ1-5; D ambiguous. V was cut by 3 bases and J by 0 bases, with 9 bases left in between. The length of the CDR3 is 15 residues. The germline gives CDR1 SNHLY, CDR2 FYNNEI. Here the CDR3 DNA reads TGTGCCAGCAGTGACAGACGTAATAGCAATCAGCCCCAGCATTTT. As protein: CASSDRRNSNQPQHF.

This clone was counted a single time. The chain combines TRBV19 with TRBJ1-5; weak D call: TRBD1 (5 bases). The V gene lost 4 bases and the J gene lost 1 base, with 23 bases spanning the gap. CDR3 length: 19 amino acids. Germline V gene data show CDR1 as LNHDA and CDR2 as SQIVND (reference sequence). The CDR3 sequence: CASSNGKGLLTPSNQPQHF. CDR3 bases: TGTGCCAGTAGTAACGGAAAGGGACTCTTGACCCCCAGCAATCAGCCCCAGCATTTT.

Written as DNA, the CDR3 is TGTGCCAGTAGACAGGGATACGAGCAGTACTTC. Encoded protein: CASRQGYEQYF. This chain links TRBV19 with TRBJ2-7; maybe TRBD1 (6 bases). Trimming removed 6 bases from V and 4 bases from J, with 7 bases in between. There are 11 residues in the CDR3. The germline V gene has CDR1 LNHDA and CDR2 SQIVND (reference sequence).

The chain carries TRBV5-6 and TRBJ2-3, with 9 nucleotides matching TRBD2. The CDR3 loop spans 17 amino acids. The V gene's germline CDR1 is SGHDT and CDR2 YYEEEE. V gave up 2 bases and J gave up 2 bases; unmatched junction bases: 9. The CDR3 DNA reads as TGTGCCAGCAGCTTTTTTTTTCGCGGGGGGGACACAGATACGCAGTATTTT. Its protein product is CASSFFFRGGDTDTQYF. Filled out from reference TRBV5-6 and TRBJ2-3, the complete variable domain reads DAGVTQSPTHLIKTRGQQVTLRCSPKSGHDTVSWYQQALGQGPQFIFQYYEEEERQRGNFPDRFSGHQFPNYSSELNVNALLLGDSALYLCASSFFFRGGDTDTQYFGPGTRLTVL.

This rearrangement joins TRBV30 to TRBJ2-7; TRBD1 aligns across 9 bases. This CDR3 region has 16 residues. Trimming cost V 2 bases and J 2 bases; bases outside gene matches: 10. The germline gives CDR1 GTSNPN, CDR2 SVGIG (reference sequence). CDR3 in DNA: TGTGCCTGGAGTAAGGAGGGACAGGGTGTCCCCTACGAGCAGTACTTC. It is translated as CAWSKEGQGVPYEQYF.

V gene TRBV30 combines with J gene TRBJ2-2; 7 nucleotides line up with TRBD1. The CDR3 has 15 residues. Germline V lookup: CDR1 GTSNPN, CDR2 SVGIG (reference sequence). V lost 1 base to trimming and J lost 4 bases; unmatched junction nucleotides: 6. This CDR3 is CAWSGQGPGTGELFF. The CDR3 DNA reads TGTGCCTGGAGTGGACAGGGCCCGGGCACCGGGGAGCTGTTTTTT.

V gene TRBV7-2 combines with J gene TRBJ2-7, with 7 bases identical to TRBD1. This CDR3 is 14 amino acids long. The V and J ends lost 3 bases and 0 bases, in that order; junction bases with no gene match: 2. CDR1 is SGHTA, CDR2 FQGNSA, per germline. The CDR3, as DNA: TGTGCCAGCAGCTTGGGGACAGCCTCCTACGAGCAGTACTTC. This gives the protein CASSLGTASYEQYF. The whole variable domain, remainder taken from reference TRBV7-2 and TRBJ2-7, is GAGVSQSPSNKVTEKGKDVELRCDPISGHTALYWYRQSLGQGLEFLIYFQGNSAPDKSGLPSDRFSAERTGGSVSTLTIQRTQQEDSAVYLCASSLGTASYEQYFGPGTRLTVT.

The chain joins TRBV13 to TRBJ1-1; D gene uncertain. V was pared by 4 bases and J by 1 base, with 16 bases between. This CDR3 has 16 residues. Per germline, CDR1 PRHDT and CDR2 FYEKMQ (reference sequence). CDR3 sequence: CASSSNPLARNTEAFF. The CDR3 bases are TGTGCCAGCAGCTCCAATCCGCTCGCCCGGAACACTGAAGCTTTCTTT.

This sequence joins TRBV28 and TRBJ2-7; 7 positions agree with TRBD2. J lost 2 bases, V lost 4 bases, and 11 bases had no gene match. The CDR3 extends over 16 amino acids. Germline V gene lookup returns CDR1 MDHEN and CDR2 SYDVKM. The CDR3 here is CASSSAGDSRTYEQYF. The DNA of the CDR3 is TGTGCCAGCAGTTCCGCGGGGGACTCGCGAACCTACGAGCAGTACTTC.

V is TRBV5-1 and J is TRBJ1-2; 8 bases line up with TRBD1. Per germline, CDR1 SGHRS and CDR2 YFSETQ. This CDR3 comprises 15 residues. The junction had 8 bases not matched to a gene; V was cut back by 0 bases and J by 7 bases. CDR3 in DNA: TGCGCCAGCAGCTTGGCAACAGGGGGGACCGCTGGCTACACCTTC. Protein sequence: CASSLATGGTAGYTF.